What follows is one TCR beta chain and its context. This clone was detected only once. Its antigen specificity is not known. Qualities for individual bases were not recorded, and no much larger clone is one base off. Sample time point, as interpreted from the label and publication: after dendritic cell vaccination, including at tumor progression/relapse. To be selected, patients needed enough residual fresh-frozen tumor tissue and more than two years of available survival data. An isocitrate dehydrogenase mutation was not carried by any of the glioblastoma patients, although molecular status was otherwise variable. PBMC were collected before vaccination, two weeks after the third vaccination, and at tumor progression if progression occurred. The Qiagen DNeasy Blood extraction Kit was used to extract genomic DNA. TCRB CDR3 regions were amplified from roughly 1.8 ug genomic DNA, or all available DNA if less, using the immunoSEQ assay. The multiplex PCR relied on 60 forward primers for TCR V beta segments and 13 reverse primers for J beta segments. Synthetic control templates were spiked into each sample at limiting dilution to estimate reads per starting template. The Illumina HiSeq System generated sequencing reads of 87 bp. The published analysis was carried out like this. To remove PCR and sequencing errors, closely related sequences were merged with a nearest neighbor algorithm. TCR overlap was measured as the percentage of unique tumor TCR beta sequences also present in the same patient's peripheral blood. This immuneACCESS table, as held by TCRdb, lists in-frame sequences with V and J called but not all clones. Of the missing ones, under half trace to an unresolved V gene in checked studies; the others have no known cause. That table supplies the V and J calls and clone size; D and trimming were determined from the DNA. The sample profile shows approximately 60,000 clones; about 89% of them were found once. Under 14% of the sample comes from the top ten.

This sample stems from a study of glioma-infiltrating T cells after dendritic cell vaccination listed by TCRdb under 2016. A note on the overall study: The cohort included around 15 glioblastoma patients drawn from Phase I and II dendritic cell vaccination trials, of whom 9 were newly diagnosed and 6 had recurrent disease. Between about 2003 and 2012, patients were given autologous tumor lysate-pulsed dendritic cell vaccination. Each patient was given three intradermal dendritic cell vaccine injections, spaced two weeks apart, in the arm below the axilla. To make the vaccine, monocyte-derived dendritic cells were cultured for less than nine days with IL-4 and GM-CSF and then pulsed overnight with autologous tumor lysate. Survival after dendritic cell vaccination was correlated with TCR sequencing metrics such as TIL content and the overlap between tumor and blood repertoires. In glioblastoma patients vaccinated with dendritic cells, deep sequencing of TCR beta CDR3 regions served to measure tumor-infiltrating lymphocyte content and to compare repertoires between tumor and blood. General conclusions and limits of the study: The cohort was small and heterogeneous, only a few patients had full blood and tumor sets, and even fewer had initial-recurrent tumor pairs. After dendritic cell vaccination, a higher estimated pretreatment TIL content predicted longer time to progression and overall survival. No direct relationship between TCR clonality and survival was found, suggesting a diverse polyclonal response may matter. The three-group TCR overlap response model was described as speculative and requiring prospective validation.

The CDR3 goes from the cysteine to the phenylalanine over 14 residues. The sequence is cut down to CDR3 DNA, 42 bases in frame from base 1. The CDR1 and CDR2 encoded by the germline V gene are KGHSH and LQKENI. The junction carries 10 bases between V and J, which are trimmed by 5 bases and 0 bases respectively. The clonotype was recovered from a human donor with glioblastoma. The sequence links TRBV18 to TRBJ1-2, with the D segment identity uncertain. Sequencing used blood, obtained after dendritic cell vaccination. The CDR3 corresponds to CASSGLEANYGYTF. The DNA sequence reads TGTGCCAGCTCAGGACTGGAAGCTAACTATGGCTACACCTTC. The CDR3, completed at both ends by the reference TRBV18 and TRBJ1-2 genes, gives the full variable domain NAGVMQNPRHLVRRRGQEARLRCSPMKGHSHVYWYRQLPEEGLKFMVYLQKENIIDESGMPKERFSAEFPKEGPSILRIQQVVRGDSAAYFCASSGLEANYGYTFGSGTRLTVV.